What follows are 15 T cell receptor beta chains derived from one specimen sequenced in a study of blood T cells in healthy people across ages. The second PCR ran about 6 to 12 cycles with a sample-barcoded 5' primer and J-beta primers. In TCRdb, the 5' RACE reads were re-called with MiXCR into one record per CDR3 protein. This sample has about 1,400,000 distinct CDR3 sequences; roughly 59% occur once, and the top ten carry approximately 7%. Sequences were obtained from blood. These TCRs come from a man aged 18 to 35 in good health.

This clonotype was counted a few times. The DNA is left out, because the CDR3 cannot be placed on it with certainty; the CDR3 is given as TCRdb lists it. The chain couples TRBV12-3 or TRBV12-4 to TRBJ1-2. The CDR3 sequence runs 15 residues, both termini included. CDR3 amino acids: CASSSSIFTPYGYTF.

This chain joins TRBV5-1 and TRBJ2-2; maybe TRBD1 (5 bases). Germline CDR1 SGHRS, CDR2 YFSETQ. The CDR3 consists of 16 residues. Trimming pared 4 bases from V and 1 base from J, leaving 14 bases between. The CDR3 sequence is CASSTTADRNTGELFF. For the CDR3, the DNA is TGCGCCAGCAGCACGACAGCCGATCGGAACACCGGGGAGCTGTTTTTT.

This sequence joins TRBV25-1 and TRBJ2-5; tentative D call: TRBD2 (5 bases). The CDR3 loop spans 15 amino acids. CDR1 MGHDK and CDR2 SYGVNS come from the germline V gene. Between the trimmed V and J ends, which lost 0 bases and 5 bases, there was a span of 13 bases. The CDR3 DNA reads TGTGCCAGCAGTGAATATTCCAGCGGTTTGGAGACCCAGTACTTC. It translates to CASSEYSSGLETQYF.

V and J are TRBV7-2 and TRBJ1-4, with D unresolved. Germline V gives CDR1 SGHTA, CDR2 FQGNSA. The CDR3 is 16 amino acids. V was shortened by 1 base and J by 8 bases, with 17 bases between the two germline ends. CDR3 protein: CASSLDAGGFGEKLFF. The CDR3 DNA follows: TGTGCCAGCAGCTTAGATGCCGGAGGCTTCGGGGAAAAACTGTTTTTT.

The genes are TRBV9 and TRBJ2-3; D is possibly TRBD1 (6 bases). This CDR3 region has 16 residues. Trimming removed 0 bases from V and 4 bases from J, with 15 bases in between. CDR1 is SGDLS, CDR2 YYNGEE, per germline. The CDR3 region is CASSVGGGHAADTQYF. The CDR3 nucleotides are TGTGCCAGCAGCGTAGGAGGGGGACACGCGGCAGATACGCAGTATTTT.

CDR3 DNA sequence: TGTGCCTGGAGTGTAACTGTGAGGGTCAACTATGGCTACACCTTC. It specifies CAWSVTVRVNYGYTF. The chain links TRBV30 to TRBJ1-2, with no clear D. Germline V lookup: CDR1 GTSNPN, CDR2 SVGIG (reference sequence). CDR3 length: 15 residues. Trimming left V 0 bases short and J 2 bases short, with 13 bases between.

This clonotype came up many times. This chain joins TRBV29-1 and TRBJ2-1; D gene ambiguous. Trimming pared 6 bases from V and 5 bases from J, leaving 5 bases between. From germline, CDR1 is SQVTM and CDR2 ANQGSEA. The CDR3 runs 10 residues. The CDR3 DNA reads TGCAGCGTCCGACACAATGAGCAGTTCTTC. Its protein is CSVRHNEQFF.

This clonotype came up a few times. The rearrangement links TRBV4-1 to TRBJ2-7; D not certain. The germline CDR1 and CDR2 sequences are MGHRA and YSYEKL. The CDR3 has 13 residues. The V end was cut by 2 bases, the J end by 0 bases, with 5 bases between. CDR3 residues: CASSQSLSYEQYF. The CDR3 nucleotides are TGCGCCAGCAGCCAAAGCCTCTCCTACGAGCAGTACTTC.

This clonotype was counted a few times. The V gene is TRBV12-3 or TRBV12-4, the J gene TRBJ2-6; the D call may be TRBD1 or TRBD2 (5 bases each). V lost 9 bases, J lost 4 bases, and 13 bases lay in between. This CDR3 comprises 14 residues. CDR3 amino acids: CASIYGTGANVLTF. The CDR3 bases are TGTGCCAGTATCTATGGGACGGGGGCCAACGTCCTGACTTTC.

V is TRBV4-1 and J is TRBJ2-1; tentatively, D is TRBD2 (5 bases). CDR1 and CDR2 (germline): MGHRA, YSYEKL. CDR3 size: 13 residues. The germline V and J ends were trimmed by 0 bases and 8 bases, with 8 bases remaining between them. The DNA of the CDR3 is TGCGCCAGCAGCCAAGATGCTAGCCATGAGCAGTTCTTC. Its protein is CASSQDASHEQFF.

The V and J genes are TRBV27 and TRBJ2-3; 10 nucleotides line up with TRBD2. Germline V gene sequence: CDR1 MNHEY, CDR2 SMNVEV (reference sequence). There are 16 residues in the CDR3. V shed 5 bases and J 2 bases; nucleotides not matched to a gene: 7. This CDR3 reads CASSILAGINTDTQYF. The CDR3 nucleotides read TGTGCCAGCAGTATACTAGCGGGGATAAACACAGATACGCAGTATTTT.

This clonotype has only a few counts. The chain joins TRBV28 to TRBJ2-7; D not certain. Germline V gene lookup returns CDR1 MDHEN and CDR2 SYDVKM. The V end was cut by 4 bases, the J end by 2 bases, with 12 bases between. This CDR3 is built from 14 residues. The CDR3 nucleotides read TGTGCCAGCAGTTCGGAGAGACCGCCCTACGAGCAGTACTTC. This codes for CASSSERPPYEQYF.

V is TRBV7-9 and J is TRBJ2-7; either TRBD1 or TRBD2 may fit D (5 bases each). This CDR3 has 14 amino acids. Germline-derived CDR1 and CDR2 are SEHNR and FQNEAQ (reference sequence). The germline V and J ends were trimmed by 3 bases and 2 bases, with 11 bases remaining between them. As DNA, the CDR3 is TGTGCCAGCAGCTTTCACGGGACGGCCTACGAGCAGTACTTC. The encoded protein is CASSFHGTAYEQYF. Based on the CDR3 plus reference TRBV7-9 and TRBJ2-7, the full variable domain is DTGVSQNPRHKITKRGQNVTFRCDPISEHNRLYWYRQTLGQGPEFLTYFQNEAQLEKSRLLSDRFSAERPKGSFSTLEIQRTEQGDSAMYLCASSFHGTAYEQYFGPGTRLTVT.

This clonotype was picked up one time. The CDR3 here is CASSSSDEILSYNEQFF. Here the CDR3 DNA reads TGTGCCAGCAGTTCCTCGGACGAGATCCTCTCCTACAATGAGCAGTTCTTC. The rearrangement joins TRBV27 to TRBJ2-1; D is undetermined. Germline lookup yields CDR1 MNHEY and CDR2 SMNVEV (reference sequence). Trimming pared 4 bases from V and 0 bases from J, leaving 16 bases between. The CDR3 is 17 residues long.

The DNA of the CDR3 is TGTGCCAGCAGTTTCCTCTCGGCAGGAAACTATGGCTACACCTTC. Amino acid sequence: CASSFLSAGNYGYTF. V usage is TRBV27 and J usage is TRBJ1-2; no definite D call. The CDR3 contains 15 residues. Trimming shortened V by 3 bases and J by 2 bases, and 13 bases separated the two germline ends. In germline, CDR1 is MNHEY, CDR2 SMNVEV (reference sequence).